This T cell receptor beta chain emerged from a study of CD8 T cells in Susac syndrome. Study-level results: In its TCR sequencing and HLA analysis, the study acknowledged that the number of individuals was relatively small.

Random hexamers served to reverse transcribe roughly 0.5 to 1 ug RNA. MiXCR was run by TCRdb on the immunoSEQ multiplex PCR reads, yielding one entry per CDR3 protein. The sample lists some 400,000 distinct CDR3 sequences; approximately 89% were seen once. V was trimmed by 6 bases and J by 10 bases, leaving 12 bases between them. CDR1 is MRHNA and CDR2 is SNTAGT in the germline V gene. This CDR3 has 12 residues. Note on this clonotype: Its matching antigen is unknown.

The sequence derives from a human donor with multiple sclerosis. Sequencing was carried out using CD8+ T cells from PBMCs. The V call is TRBV6-4, the J call TRBJ1-4, with a tentative D call TRBD1 (6 bases). The CDR3 DNA reads TGTGCCAGCAGCCAGGGGTCGGGAAAACTGTTTTTT. Translation gives CASSQGSGKLFF.